The 22 T cell receptor beta chains presented below share a single source sample, sequenced in a study of glioma-infiltrating T cells. The iRepertoire nested amplicon-rescue multiplex PCR amplified TCR alpha and beta CDR3s from RNA. TCRdb itself ran the multiplex PCR reads through MiXCR, one entry per CDR3 protein. The sample yields about 3,900 distinct CDR3 sequences, roughly 28% seen once. Sequencing was performed on glioma tissue, nonneoplastic brain tissue, or PBMCs (not recorded which). The receptors here all came from a human donor with low-grade glioma or glioblastoma, undergoing nonglioma brain surgery, or in good health (not recorded which).

The chain joins TRBV20-1 to TRBJ2-3; possibly TRBD2 for D (7 bases). The CDR3 has 18 residues. The V end was cut by 1 base, the J end by 2 bases, with 22 bases between. CDR1 DFQATT and CDR2 SNEGSKA come from the germline V gene (reference sequence). The CDR3 coding sequence is TGCAGTGCTAGAGTAGAGCCTAGAGGGGGGGCCTCCACAGATACGCAGTATTTT. Amino acids: CSARVEPRGGASTDTQYF.

This chain uses TRBV6-2 or TRBV6-3 with TRBJ1-5; 7 bases are a match to TRBD1. Germline values: CDR1 MNHEY, CDR2 SVGEGT. Trimming cost V 5 bases and J 7 bases; bases outside gene matches: 5. This CDR3 is built from 13 residues. CDR3 protein: CASSPTGAQPQHF. For the CDR3, the DNA is TGTGCCAGCAGTCCTACAGGGGCCCAGCCCCAGCATTTT.

This clonotype came up many times. The chain uses TRBV20-1 and TRBJ1-4; D possibly corresponds to TRBD1 (5 bases). V gave up 4 bases and J gave up 2 bases, with 17 bases separating them. The CDR3 is 16 amino acids. Per the germline V gene, CDR1 is DFQATT and CDR2 is SNEGSKA (reference sequence). This chain's CDR3 is CSANGKGHGTNEKLFF. CDR3 nucleotides: TGCAGTGCTAATGGAAAGGGGCATGGGACTAATGAAAAACTGTTTTTT.

As concerns this clonotype: At one end the junction does not follow the germline gene, possibly because of a read error. The gene calls are TRBV4-2 and TRBJ2-7; no reliable D call. CDR1 and CDR2 (germline): LGHNA, YNFKEQ. The CDR3 consists of 15 residues. The CDR3: CAISQSVGSSYEQYF. CDR3 coding DNA: TGTGCCATCAGCCAATCCGTTGGCAGCTCCTACGAGCAGTACTTC.

This clonotype was detected many times. The chain recombines TRBV2 with TRBJ2-2, with unresolved D. The CDR3 runs 14 residues. V dropped 7 bases and J dropped 3 bases, with 12 bases sitting between them. The germline gives CDR1 SNHLY, CDR2 FYNNEI. The CDR3 DNA reads as TGTGCCAGCAAGTCACTCATGGACACCGGGGAGCTGTTTTTT. This gives the protein CASKSLMDTGELFF.

There are many counts of this clonotype. The chain uses TRBV11-2 and TRBJ2-5; no clear D gene. The CDR3 has 14 residues. V was trimmed by 2 bases and J by 5 bases, leaving 12 bases between them. CDR1 and CDR2 (germline): SGHAT, FQNNGV. CDR3 region: CASSLSPSSETQYF. The CDR3, as DNA: TGTGCCAGCAGCTTAAGTCCTAGTAGCGAGACCCAGTACTTC.

Comments on this clonotype: Given a much more abundant clone one base away, this may be a read error. The final CDR3 position lacks the conserved phenylalanine or tryptophan, pointing to a likely read error. This chain joins TRBV7-2 and TRBJ2-7; D possibly corresponds to TRBD2 (5 bases). The CDR3 length is 14 residues. V lost 1 base to trimming and J lost 7 bases, with 14 bases between them. Looked up from germline, CDR1 is SGHTA and CDR2 is FQGNSA. CDR3 sequence reads: CASSLERLVGEQYL. CDR3 DNA sequence: TGTGCCAGCAGCTTAGAGCGGCTAGTGGGTGAGCAGTACCTC.

To note about this clonotype: A junction boundary mismatches the germline segment, possibly from a read error. The chain combines TRBV20-1 with TRBJ2-6; 7 positions agree with TRBD1. Germline values: CDR1 DFQATT, CDR2 SNEGSKA (reference sequence). The CDR3 is made up of 16 amino acids. For the CDR3, the DNA is TGCAGTGCCCAACTAGGGGGCAACTCTGGGGCCAACGCCCTGACTTTC. This gives the protein CSAQLGGNSGANALTF.

This clonotype is labeled medium-sized. The chain combines TRBV3-1 with TRBJ2-7, with D possibly TRBD1 on 6 matching bases. Per the germline V gene, CDR1 is LGHDT and CDR2 is YNNKEL (reference sequence). The V gene lost 3 bases and the J gene lost 6 bases, with 12 bases spanning the gap. CDR3 size: 13 residues. Here the CDR3 reads CASSQATGGEQYF. CDR3 in DNA: TGTGCCAGCAGCCAGGCGACAGGTGGCGAGCAGTACTTC.

In its sample, this clonotype is medium-sized. V gene TRBV27 combines with J gene TRBJ1-2; possible D gene TRBD1, 6 bases. CDR1 and CDR2 from the germline V gene are MNHEY and SMNVEV (reference sequence). The CDR3 totals 16 residues. Trimming shortened V by 2 bases and J by 5 bases, and 18 bases separated the two germline ends. The CDR3 here is CASSLSPAGARYGYTF. CDR3 bases: TGTGCCAGCAGTTTAAGCCCCGCGGGGGCCCGATATGGCTACACCTTC.

Comment on this clonotype: A much bigger clone sits one base away, suggesting this may be a read error. This sequence joins TRBV2 and TRBJ2-7; 9 positions agree with TRBD1. Germline V gives CDR1 SNHLY, CDR2 FYNNEI. This CDR3 region has 15 residues. DNA of the CDR3: TGTGCCAGCAGTGAAGGGACAGGGGCGGGGTACGAGCCGTACTTC. Its protein is CASSEGTGAGYEPYF.

The chain recombines TRBV19 with TRBJ2-1; 13 bases map to TRBD2. The germline V gene has CDR1 LNHDA and CDR2 SQIVND (reference sequence). This CDR3 is 17 amino acids long. The V segment lost 5 bases and the J segment 2 bases; nucleotides outside the gene matches: 6. CDR3 region: CASSARTSGGPYNEQFF. The CDR3 nucleotides are TGTGCCAGTAGTGCCCGGACTAGCGGGGGCCCCTACAATGAGCAGTTCTTC.

By share, this clonotype ranks as medium-sized. The chain combines TRBV20-1 with TRBJ2-7; D possibly corresponds to TRBD2 (5 bases). Per the germline V gene, CDR1 is DFQATT and CDR2 is SNEGSKA (reference sequence). The CDR3 loop spans 15 amino acids. The ends were cut back, 1 base at V and 0 bases at J, with 13 bases in the middle. The DNA for the CDR3 is TGCAGTGCTAGAGGCGCCGGGGTGTCCTCCTACGAGCAGTACTTC. Amino acid sequence: CSARGAGVSSYEQYF.

This clonotype was picked up a small number of times. The chain recombines TRBV5-6 with TRBJ1-1, with D possibly being TRBD1 (5 bases). The V and J ends lost 5 bases and 6 bases respectively, with 17 bases between them. This CDR3 comprises 14 residues. Germline V gene sequence: CDR1 SGHDT, CDR2 YYEEEE. The CDR3 bases are TGTGCCAGCAGGGGGCTGGGGGGATCCCCTGAAGCTTTCTTT. Translating it yields CASRGLGGSPEAFF.

Regarding this clonotype: This may arise from a read error, as a much more abundant clone is one base away. V and J are TRBV7-2 and TRBJ1-6; 7 bases align to TRBD1. The V segment lost 4 bases and the J segment 11 bases; nucleotides outside the gene matches: 5. The CDR3 contains 13 residues. CDR1 and CDR2 from the germline V gene are SGHTA and FQGNSA. Written as DNA, the CDR3 is TGTGCCAGCAGCTCACAGGGGTTTCCACCCCTCCACTTT. Encoded protein: CASSSQGFPPLHF.

This clonotype was counted many times. The chain has TRBV14 and TRBJ2-7; maybe TRBD1 (6 bases). The CDR3 contains 14 residues. Trimming took 3 bases from V and 6 from J, leaving 15 bases between them. Germline V gives CDR1 SGHDN, CDR2 FVKESK. The CDR3 region is CASSHRGGKGEQYF. CDR3 DNA sequence: TGTGCCAGCAGCCATCGAGGGGGAAAAGGCGAGCAGTACTTC.

As to this clonotype: A read error is likely, as this CDR3 ends without the conserved phenylalanine or tryptophan. The V call is TRBV7-2, the J call TRBJ1-5; 7 bases fit TRBD1. CDR3 length: 13 residues. V gave up 3 bases and J gave up 5 bases; unmatched junction bases: 1. Germline values: CDR1 SGHTA, CDR2 FQGNSA. This CDR3 reads CASSFGTDQPQHL. CDR3 nucleotides: TGTGCCAGCAGCTTCGGGACAGATCAGCCCCAGCATCTT.

This clonotype was detected only a few times. The CDR3 DNA follows: TGCGCCAGCAGCCCGGAAGGCCAGTTCTCTGGAAACACCATATATTTT. Protein product: CASSPEGQFSGNTIYF. J is TRBJ1-3 and V is TRBV5-1; D remains unclear. There are 16 residues in the CDR3. The germline CDR1 and CDR2 sequences are SGHRS and YFSETQ. V was shortened by 4 bases and J by 0 bases, with 14 bases between the two germline ends.

In this sample, this clonotype is medium-sized (0.01 to 0.1%). The chain couples TRBV7-3 to TRBJ2-3; D is undetermined. V lost 5 bases and J 4 bases, leaving 10 bases between the germline ends. This CDR3 is built from 13 residues. Germline CDR1 reads SGHTA; CDR2 reads FQGTGA. The DNA for the CDR3 is TGTGCCAGCAGCCCCCTCGGGCCAGATACGCAGTATTTT. Its protein product is CASSPLGPDTQYF.

By share, this clonotype ranks as medium-sized (0.01 to 0.1%). The V call is TRBV6-1, the J call TRBJ2-1; TRBD2 agrees at 8 bases. The germline CDR1 and CDR2 sequences are MNHNS and SASEGT. The junction had 4 bases not matched to a gene; V was cut back by 5 bases and J by 1 base. The CDR3 contains 15 residues. CDR3 bases: TGTGCCAGCAGTTACGCGGGGGGTTCCTACAATGAGCAGTTCTTC. Its translation: CASSYAGGSYNEQFF.

This chain uses TRBV5-5 with TRBJ1-2; D is ambiguous. V was cut by 2 bases and J by 8 bases, with 19 bases left in between. Per germline, CDR1 SGHKS and CDR2 YYEKEE (reference sequence). CDR3 length equals 15 residues. The CDR3 is CASSFEERAGGGYTF. The CDR3 coding sequence is TGTGCCAGCAGCTTCGAAGAAAGGGCGGGCGGAGGCTACACCTTC.

This clonotype is classed as medium-sized. V and J are TRBV10-3 and TRBJ2-7, with D maybe TRBD1 (6 bases). V lost 7 bases and J 2 bases, leaving 12 bases between the germline ends. The germline V gene has CDR1 ENHRY and CDR2 SYGVKD. This CDR3 contains 13 residues. The CDR3 DNA follows: TGTGCCATCACCCCAGGGGCCGCCTACGAGCAGTACTTC. Residues: CAITPGAAYEQYF.